This T cell receptor beta chain comes out of a study of control samples from healthy donors and cancer patients. Trimming shortened V by 5 bases and J by 9 bases, and 14 bases separated the two germline ends. The CDR3 loop spans 13 amino acids. Assay used: immunoSEQ multiplex PCR; TCRdb lists only in-frame clones, some missing. The repertoire includes tens of thousands of clones, about 80% of them detected once, and around 2.8% sits in the top ten. The sample comprised PBMCs. This clonotype was sampled from a woman aged 45-65 years with lung cancer. V gene TRBV12-3 or TRBV12-4 combines with J gene TRBJ1-5; D remains unclear. This chain's CDR3 is CASSQDRVWPQHF. CDR3 bases: TGTGCCAGCAGTCAGGACCGTGTGTGGCCCCAGCATTTT.